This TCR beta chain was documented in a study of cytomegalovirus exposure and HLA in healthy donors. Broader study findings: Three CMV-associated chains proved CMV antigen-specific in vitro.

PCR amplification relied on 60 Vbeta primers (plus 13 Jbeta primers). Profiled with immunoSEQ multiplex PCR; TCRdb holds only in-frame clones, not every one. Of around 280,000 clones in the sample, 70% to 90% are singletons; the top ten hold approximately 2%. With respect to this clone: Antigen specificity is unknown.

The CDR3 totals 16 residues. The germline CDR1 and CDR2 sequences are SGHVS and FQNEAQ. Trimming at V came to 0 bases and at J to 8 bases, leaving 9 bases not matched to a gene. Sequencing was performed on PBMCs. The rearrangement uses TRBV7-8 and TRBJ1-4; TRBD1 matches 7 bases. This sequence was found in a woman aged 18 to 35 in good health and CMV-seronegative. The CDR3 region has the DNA TGTGCCAGCAGCTTAGCCCCCACAGGGGTTGTAGAAAAACTGTTTTTT. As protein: CASSLAPTGVVEKLFF.